This TCR beta chain was recorded in a study of T cell responses to AZD1222 COVID-19 vaccine. The study's findings and limits: Across spike, vaccine-associated CD4 TCRs were found, dominant at 160-218 and 743-854. Scientists sampled the repertoires only once the peak T cell response had passed.

Only in-frame clones appear in the TCRdb table, and some are missing; sequencing was by immunoSEQ multiplex PCR. The sample has roughly 190,000 clones; roughly 90% are singletons. Comment on this clone: Its antigen is still unknown.

Timing groups of about 4 and about 12 weeks for second doses were pooled. Germline V CDR1 and CDR2: SGHNT, YYREEE (reference sequence). Trimming pared 5 bases from V and 4 bases from J, leaving 20 bases between. The length of the CDR3 is 16 residues. The material was peripheral blood, obtained 28 days after the second AZD1222 dose. The TCR comes from an adult who received the AZD1222 COVID-19 vaccine. This chain connects TRBV5-4 to TRBJ2-3; D possibly corresponds to TRBD2 (6 bases). The CDR3 nucleotides read TGTGCCAGCAGACGCACTAGCATCGGGGCAGCAGATACGCAGTATTTT. Protein sequence: CASRRTSIGAADTQYF.